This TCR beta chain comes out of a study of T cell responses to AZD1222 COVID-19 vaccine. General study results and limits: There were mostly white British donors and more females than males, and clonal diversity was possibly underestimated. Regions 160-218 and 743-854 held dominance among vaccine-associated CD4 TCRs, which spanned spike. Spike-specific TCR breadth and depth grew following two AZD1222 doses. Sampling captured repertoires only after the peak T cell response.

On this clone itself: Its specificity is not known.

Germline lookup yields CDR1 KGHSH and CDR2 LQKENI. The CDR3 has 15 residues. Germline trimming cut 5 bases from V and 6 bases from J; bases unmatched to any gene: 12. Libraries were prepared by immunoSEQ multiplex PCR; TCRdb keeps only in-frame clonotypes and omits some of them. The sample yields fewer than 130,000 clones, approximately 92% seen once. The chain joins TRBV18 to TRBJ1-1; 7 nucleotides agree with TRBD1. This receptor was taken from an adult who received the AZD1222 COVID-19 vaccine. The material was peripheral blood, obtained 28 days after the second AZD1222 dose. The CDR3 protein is CASSSDLTGLSEAFF. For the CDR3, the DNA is TGTGCCAGCTCAAGCGACTTGACAGGGCTCTCTGAAGCTTTCTTT.